Each of the 22 T cell receptor beta chains below was sequenced from the same sample in a study of radiation and T cells in renal cell carcinoma. This table comes from immunoSEQ multiplex PCR, and its TCRdb copy is limited to in-frame clones, with some not included. This sample has tens of thousands of clones, with 80% found just once. Time point defined: blood 2 weeks post-SBRT. The sample's treatment: 15 Gy SBRT to primary tumor, nephrectomy 4 weeks later. Sample: blood, taken from a patient whose treatment included radiotherapy and nephrectomy. These receptors were obtained from an older woman with renal cell carcinoma.

This clone has just a few counts. The J gene is TRBJ2-3, the V gene TRBV30; 9 nucleotides align to TRBD2. The CDR3 is 14 residues long. The V segment lost 2 bases and the J segment 4 bases; nucleotides outside the gene matches: 4. Looked up from germline, CDR1 is GTSNPN and CDR2 is SVGIG (reference sequence). CDR3 sequence: CAWSFRTSADTQYF. The CDR3 DNA reads as TGTGCCTGGAGTTTCCGGACTAGCGCAGATACGCAGTATTTT.

The genes are TRBV30 and TRBJ1-5; D might be TRBD1 (5 bases). CDR3 length: 13 amino acids. Germline-derived CDR1 and CDR2 are GTSNPN and SVGIG (reference sequence). The V and J ends lost 3 bases and 2 bases respectively, with 8 bases between them. The CDR3 sequence is CAWSPQGNQPQHF. CDR3 coding DNA: TGTGCCTGGAGCCCACAGGGCAATCAGCCCCAGCATTTT.

The V gene is TRBV21-1, the J gene TRBJ2-7; TRBD2 was called by the table and not checked on the DNA. TRBV21-1 is a pseudogene locus. CDR3 length equals 15 residues. Written as DNA, the CDR3 is TGTGCCAGCAGCAAATCGACGGAGCCCGACTACGAGCAGTACTTC. It yields the protein CASSKSTEPDYEQYF.

The chain is built from TRBV7-6 and TRBJ1-1; no clear D gene. The ends were cut back, 2 bases at V and 4 bases at J, with 8 bases in the middle. CDR3 size: 13 residues. The germline CDR1 and CDR2 sequences are SGHVS and FNYEAQ. The CDR3 region is CASSLYQSTEAFF. The CDR3 coding sequence is TGTGCCAGCAGCTTATATCAGAGCACTGAAGCTTTCTTT.

This chain uses TRBV18 with TRBJ2-1, with a weak D call TRBD2 (5 bases). V was clipped by 6 bases and J by 5 bases, with 14 bases between them. Germline loops: CDR1 KGHSH, CDR2 LQKENI. This CDR3 comprises 14 residues. The CDR3 region has the DNA TGTGCCAGCTCCCGCGGACTGGAGCACAATGAGCAGTTCTTC. This codes for CASSRGLEHNEQFF.

The J gene is TRBJ2-1, the V gene TRBV5-4, with D perhaps being TRBD1 or TRBD2 (5 bases each). The germline gives CDR1 SGHNT, CDR2 YYREEE (reference sequence). The CDR3 loop spans 15 amino acids. Trimming left V 2 bases short and J 5 bases short, with 14 bases between. In DNA form, the CDR3 reads TGTGCCAGCAGCTTACTGGGCCGGGACCACAATGAGCAGTTCTTC. Residues: CASSLLGRDHNEQFF.

The chain joins TRBV11-2 to TRBJ2-5; D perhaps matches TRBD1 (5 bases). V dropped 3 bases and J dropped 4 bases, with 9 bases sitting between them. The germline V gene has CDR1 SGHAT and CDR2 FQNNGV. The length of the CDR3 is 13 residues. DNA of the CDR3: TGTGCCAGCAGCTTCACAGGTCGAGAGACCCAGTACTTC. This encodes CASSFTGRETQYF.

This clone was seen a handful of times. The CDR3 sequence: CASSLDGYGYTF. CDR3 DNA sequence: TGTGCCAGCAGCTTAGACGGGTATGGCTACACCTTC. V gene TRBV7-8 combines with J gene TRBJ1-2, with D uncertain. CDR1 and CDR2 (germline): SGHVS, FQNEAQ. Trimming removed 1 base at V and 5 bases at J, with 5 bases between. The CDR3 length is 12 residues.

With respect to this clone: One end of the junction does not line up with germline, which may come from a read error. This sequence joins TRBV2 and TRBJ2-7; unclear D gene. CDR1 and CDR2 (germline): SNHLY, FYNNEI. The CDR3 totals 12 residues. CDR3 nucleotides: TGTGCCAGCGGTGAAGGGAACTACGAGCAGTACTTC. Its translation: CASGEGNYEQYF.

V gene TRBV4-2 combines with J gene TRBJ2-7; tentative D call: TRBD1 (6 bases). CDR1 is LGHNA, CDR2 YNFKEQ, per germline. This CDR3 contains 13 residues. V was shortened by 0 bases and J by 6 bases, with 9 bases between the two germline ends. The CDR3 region has the DNA TGTGCCAGCAGCCAAGACAGGGGAAGCGAGCAGTACTTC. Encoded protein: CASSQDRGSEQYF.

A few counts support this clone. As DNA, the CDR3 is TGCGCCAGCAGCTCCCCGGGACTAGGGGACACAGATACGCAGTATTTT. Protein sequence: CASSSPGLGDTDTQYF. The V call is TRBV5-1, the J call TRBJ2-3; 8 positions agree with TRBD2. Germline loops: CDR1 SGHRS, CDR2 YFSETQ. J lost 2 bases, V lost 3 bases, and 8 bases had no gene match. This CDR3 is built from 16 residues.

V is TRBV29-1 and J is TRBJ2-5; the match to TRBD1 covers 8 bases. The CDR3 contains 16 residues. The junction had 11 bases not matched to a gene; V was cut back by 1 base and J by 4 bases. Germline-derived CDR1 and CDR2 are SQVTM and ANQGSEA. The DNA of the CDR3 is TGCAGCGTTGAAGTTGGACAGGGTGCAGTTCGAGAGACCCAGTACTTC. Translated, it gives CSVEVGQGAVRETQYF.

This chain connects TRBV9 to TRBJ1-3, with 7 positions matching TRBD1. Germline V gene data show CDR1 as SGDLS and CDR2 as YYNGEE. The CDR3 has 14 residues. J gave up 5 bases and V 4 bases, and 6 bases lay outside the gene matches. The CDR3 nucleotides are TGTGCCAGCAGCACCGGGACAGTTCGAAACACCATATATTTT. Translated: CASSTGTVRNTIYF.

J is TRBJ2-3 and V is TRBV20-1, with D uncertain. The CDR3 sequence is 11 residues long. Germline V gene sequence: CDR1 DFQATT, CDR2 SNEGSKA (reference sequence). Between the trimmed V and J ends, which lost 2 bases and 7 bases, there was a span of 7 bases. CDR3 loop: CSARYGNTQYF. Here the CDR3 DNA reads TGCAGTGCTAGATACGGAAATACGCAGTATTTT.

This clone was seen more than once but under ten times. This chain connects TRBV30 to TRBJ2-2; TRBD2 agrees at 8 bases. With 0 bases clipped from V and 1 base from J, the junction kept 1 base outside the gene matches. CDR3 length: 15 amino acids. Germline CDR1 is GTSNPN and CDR2 is SVGIG (reference sequence). CDR3 amino acids: CAWSVLAGNTGELFF. Written as DNA, the CDR3 is TGTGCCTGGAGTGTGCTAGCGGGGAACACCGGGGAGCTGTTTTTT.

The chain carries TRBV5-1 and TRBJ2-1; 12 positions match TRBD1. The CDR3 extends over 17 amino acids. J lost 1 base, V lost 4 bases, and 6 bases had no gene match. Per the germline V gene, CDR1 is SGHRS and CDR2 is YFSETQ. The CDR3 is CASSRGTGGASYNEQFF. The CDR3 bases are TGCGCCAGCAGCCGCGGGACAGGGGGCGCGTCCTACAATGAGCAGTTCTTC. The complete variable domain, with remaining parts taken from reference TRBV5-1 and TRBJ2-1, reads KAGVTQTPRYLIKTRGQQVTLSCSPISGHRSVSWYQQTPGQGLQFLFEYFSETQRNKGNFPGRFSGRQFSNSRSEMNVSTLELGDSALYLCASSRGTGGASYNEQFFGPGTRLTVL.

This sequence joins TRBV19 and TRBJ2-1; a weak D match, TRBD2 (5 bases). The germline V gene has CDR1 LNHDA and CDR2 SQIVND (reference sequence). Trimming took 0 bases from V and 9 from J, leaving 9 bases between them. This CDR3 region has 13 residues. The CDR3 DNA follows: TGTGCCAGTAGTATAGAAGGGCGGGTTGAGCAGTTCTTC. As protein: CASSIEGRVEQFF.

The gene calls are TRBV6-1 and TRBJ2-3; 10 bases line up with TRBD1. Germline V gene data show CDR1 as MNHNS and CDR2 as SASEGT. The CDR3 loop spans 15 amino acids. The ends lost 6 bases at V and 3 bases at J; junction bases unmatched: 6. CDR3 sequence (DNA): TGTGCCAGCAGGACAGGGGGCGGCGGAACAGATACGCAGTATTTT. Its translation: CASRTGGGGTDTQYF.

This clone was seen a single time. The gene calls are TRBV6-1 and TRBJ2-1, with 8 bases identical to TRBD1. This CDR3 region has 18 residues. Germline assignment: CDR1 MNHNS and CDR2 SASEGT. The V segment lost 3 bases and the J segment 4 bases; nucleotides outside the gene matches: 14. The CDR3 bases are TGTGCCAGCAGTGAGGGTATCCGGGTGACAGGGGCGTACAATGAGCAGTTCTTC. This gives the protein CASSEGIRVTGAYNEQFF.

The chain recombines TRBV5-4 with TRBJ2-1; 9 positions match TRBD2. There are 15 residues in the CDR3. V lost 9 bases to trimming and J lost 7 bases; unmatched junction nucleotides: 14. In germline, CDR1 is SGHNT, CDR2 YYREEE (reference sequence). The CDR3 sequence: CATLSGASGINEQFF. The CDR3 DNA reads as TGTGCCACCCTCTCCGGGGCTAGCGGGATTAATGAGCAGTTCTTC.

This clone came up a few times. The chain is built from TRBV2 and TRBJ1-2; D uncertain. The germline V and J ends were trimmed by 6 bases and 4 bases, with 6 bases remaining between them. There are 11 residues in the CDR3. Germline assignment: CDR1 SNHLY and CDR2 FYNNEI. The chain's CDR3 is CASSSGYGYTF. CDR3 DNA: TGTGCCAGCAGCTCGGGCTATGGCTACACCTTC.

This clone has more than one count but fewer than ten. The V and J genes are TRBV10-1 and TRBJ2-5; 8 nucleotides match TRBD1. The junction had 13 bases not matched to a gene; V was cut back by 2 bases and J by 5 bases. The CDR3 is 17 residues long. Germline-derived CDR1 and CDR2 are WNHNN and SYGVQD (reference sequence). For the CDR3, the DNA is TGCGCCAGCAGTGAGGGACAGGGCGCTCGGATTTGGGAGACCCAGTACTTC. It translates to CASSEGQGARIWETQYF.